The text below deals with one T cell receptor beta chain. Its cognate antigen has yet to be identified. The sample holds no much larger clone one base away, and base qualities are not on file. Deletion took 2 bases off V and 4 bases off J, with a span of 16 bases between the germline ends. Reading the germline V gene gives CDR1 SGHRS and CDR2 YFSETQ. Its CDR3 holds 15 amino acids, cysteine through phenylalanine. Only the CDR3 part of the read is kept: 45 bases, read in frame from the first base. The time point label, as the study defines it: around 4 weeks on oral tofacitinib. In light of the paper, this sample's treatment or condition label describes: oral pan-JAK inhibitor, 5-10 mg twice daily. Peripheral blood and lesional scalp punch biopsies were obtained from patients with alopecia areata. PBMCs were separated by density centrifugation and stained for CD3, CD4 and CD8, after which CD4+ and CD8+ T cells were sorted on a FACSAria.

The sample comes from a study of CD8+ T cells in alopecia areata (dated by TCRdb to 2016 to 2018). General notes on the study: Treated patients were enrolled in an open-label pilot trial of oral tofacitinib at 5 to 10 mg twice daily for moderate-to-severe alopecia areata. Tofacitinib was administered for 6 to 18 months, and 6 months of follow-up off drug were then conducted to assess delayed response and recurrence. Disease severity in treated patients was measured with the SALT score, which quantifies the percentage of affected scalp surface area. High-throughput TCRbeta sequencing was used to examine T cell clonal expansion in alopecia areata in both the C3H/HeJ mouse model and human patients. Scalp tissue and sorted CD4+ and CD8+ peripheral blood T cells from patchy and totalis/universalis alopecia areata patients and from healthy controls were covered by human TCRbeta sequencing. Biopsies were taken from tofacitinib-treated patients at baseline and at 4 and 24 weeks of treatment, and a later scalp biopsy was taken in several of the tofacitinib-treated patients. Scalp clonality was compared among normal scalp (n=4), patchy alopecia areata scalp (n=8), and alopecia totalis/universalis scalp (n=8). The RNA source kit depended on sample type: the PAXgene miRNA kit for fixed scalp, the miRNeasy kit for PBMCs, and the RNeasy kit for mouse skin. TCRbeta CDR3 regions were amplified by immunoSEQ multiplex PCR using 35 Vbeta forward and 13 Jbeta reverse primers. Study-wide conclusions, independent of this receptor: Tofacitinib significantly decreased scalp clonality and the number of expanded CD8+ clones among the top 100 scalp clones. Shared TCR sequences between patients were less evident than in mice, which may be partly attributable to HLA diversity in the patient population. Compared with normal scalp, lesional scalp, particularly in alopecia totalis/universalis, had higher clonality and more expanded CD8+ clones, which suggests antigenic drive. Many expanded lesional clones were found to persist in scalp and blood during tofacitinib treatment, and relapse after treatment cessation may be partly explained by this persistence. Unlike mouse skin, which is dominated by gammadelta T cells, normal human skin has resident alphabeta T cells that are also sequenced, and this complicates analysis of the scalp TCR repertoire. Because the treated cohort was small and had just a single nonresponder, larger studies are needed to establish links between baseline CD8+ expansion and response.

Library preparation used the immunoSEQ multiplex PCR assay. For TCR sequencing, RNA was extracted from every sample and reverse transcribed into cDNA to serve as template. SuperScript III was used to make first-strand cDNA, primed with a 2:1 mix of oligo-dT and random hexamers. Amplification bias was assessed with a synthetic immune receptor repertoire, and residual bias was removed computationally. The original pipeline was this. Raw reads were preprocessed to remove errors, and CDR3 was defined according to IMGT conventions as the region from the conserved cysteine to phenylalanine. To get clonality, Shannon entropy was normalized by log2 of the number of productive unique TCRs and the result was subtracted from 1. CD4 or CD8 identity of scalp clones was inferred by cross-referencing scalp TCRbeta sequences with sorted blood CD4 and CD8 repertoires. TCRdb provides this immuneACCESS table in a form limited to in-frame rearrangements. Some clones are lacking; in checked studies, under half of them reflect an unresolved V gene, and why the rest are absent is not known. V, J and clone size are taken as reported in that table, and D and trimming were inferred from the DNA itself. The sample records 200,000 to 250,000 clones, roughly 56% of which are singletons. The ten top clones hold about 1.6% of the sample.

In this chain, TRBV5-1 is recombined with TRBJ2-7; perhaps TRBD2 is the D gene, with 6 bases matching. The sequencing here drew on CD4+ T cells sorted from blood, taken at week 4, from a patient treated with tofacitinib. This receptor was taken from a human donor with alopecia areata. CDR3 loop: CASSLTGSELYEQYF. The DNA reads as follows: TGCGCCAGCAGCTTAACCGGGAGCGAGCTTTACGAGCAGTACTTC.